The 8 T cell receptor beta chains reported below all come from one sample, sequenced in a study of shared clonotypes between healthy human individuals. Using immunoSEQ multiplex PCR, the repertoire was profiled, and TCRdb retains in-frame clones only, with some absent. The sample records about 510,000 clones, almost 97% being singletons. Sequenced: naive CD4+ T cells sorted from blood. Subset noted: CD45RA+ positively selected. These receptors originate from a woman aged 25 to 39 in good health.

The chain employs TRBV4-1 and TRBJ2-6, with D unclear. The CDR3 extends over 16 amino acids. CDR1 is MGHRA and CDR2 is YSYEKL in the germline V gene. The V gene lost 1 base and the J gene lost 2 bases, with 9 bases spanning the gap. The DNA of the CDR3 is TGCGCCAGCAGCCAAGTAGAGACCGCTGGGGCCAACGTCCTGACTTTC. Amino acids: CASSQVETAGANVLTF.

This chain joins TRBV5-1 and TRBJ2-1, with D possibly TRBD1 on 6 matching bases. Germline V gene data show CDR1 as SGHRS and CDR2 as YFSETQ. Trimming cost V 3 bases and J 4 bases, with 11 bases left between them. This CDR3 contains 14 residues. CDR3 nucleotide sequence: TGCGCCAGCAGCTCGCGGACAGCGTACAATGAGCAGTTCTTC. It encodes CASSSRTAYNEQFF.

J is TRBJ1-2 and V is TRBV5-5; the D is unclear. Trimming removed 0 bases from V and 0 bases from J, with 9 bases in between. Germline V gene sequence: CDR1 SGHKS, CDR2 YYEKEE (reference sequence). The CDR3 has 15 amino acids. This CDR3 is CASSLEFPANYGYTF. CDR3 nucleotide sequence: TGTGCCAGCAGCTTGGAATTTCCAGCTAACTATGGCTACACCTTC.

In DNA form, the CDR3 reads TGTGCCAGCAGTTCCTGGGACAGTGAAGCTTTCTTT. Protein product: CASSSWDSEAFF. The chain combines TRBV6-5 with TRBJ1-1; 7 nucleotides line up with TRBD1. Trimming removed 4 bases from V and 7 bases from J; junction bases left unmatched: 3. This CDR3 spans 12 amino acids. Germline V gives CDR1 MNHEY, CDR2 SVGAGI.

This clone has only one observation. The V and J genes are TRBV18 and TRBJ2-1, with TRBD1 as a possible D gene (5 bases). Trimming took off 0 bases at V and 2 bases at J, with 8 bases between the two ends. The length of the CDR3 is 15 residues. CDR1 is KGHSH, CDR2 LQKENI, per germline. As DNA, the CDR3 is TGTGCCAGCTCACCACCATCCAGGGCCTACAATGAGCAGTTCTTC. Its translation: CASSPPSRAYNEQFF. Full variable domain (rest looked up from reference TRBV18 and TRBJ2-1): NAGVMQNPRHLVRRRGQEARLRCSPMKGHSHVYWYRQLPEEGLKFMVYLQKENIIDESGMPKERFSAEFPKEGPSILRIQQVVRGDSAAYFCASSPPSRAYNEQFFGPGTRLTVL.

This clone appeared a single time. The chain combines TRBV7-2 with TRBJ2-1, with D maybe TRBD2 (5 bases). V lost 1 base, J lost 2 bases, and 9 bases lay in between. In germline, CDR1 is SGHTA, CDR2 FQGNSA. This CDR3 comprises 15 residues. This CDR3 reads CASSLDRGPYNEQFF. DNA of the CDR3: TGTGCCAGCAGCTTAGACCGGGGTCCCTACAATGAGCAGTTCTTC.

The V call is TRBV6-6, the J call TRBJ2-7; 8 bases are a match to TRBD1. This CDR3 comprises 15 residues. Germline CDR1 and CDR2: MNHNY and SVGAGI (reference sequence). V shed 5 bases and J 1 base; nucleotides not matched to a gene: 7. The CDR3 loop reads CASSTSDRGSYEQYF. CDR3 DNA sequence: TGTGCCAGCAGTACCAGCGACAGGGGATCCTACGAGCAGTACTTC.

The chain has TRBV7-3 and TRBJ2-3, with 13 bases matching TRBD2. The CDR3 contains 17 residues. With V trimmed by 5 bases and J by 2 bases, 7 bases remained unmatched. Germline-derived CDR1 and CDR2 are SGHTA and FQGTGA. CDR3 sequence reads: CASSTGLAGVLTDTQYF. CDR3 DNA sequence: TGTGCCAGCAGCACAGGACTAGCGGGAGTCCTCACAGATACGCAGTATTTT.